The 14 T cell receptor beta chains below all came from one sample that was sequenced in a study of OX40 agonist ivuxolimab in advanced cancers. Method: immunoSEQ multiplex PCR; TCRdb's copy keeps in-frame clones and lacks some. The table has tens of thousands of clones, roughly 90% seen once. Material: CD4+ or CD8+ T cells sorted from blood, obtained in a trial of the OX40 agonist ivuxolimab. These receptors were obtained from an adult with an advanced solid tumor such as melanoma, head and neck, liver or kidney cancer.

The sample holds one count of this clone. The chain couples TRBV5-1 to TRBJ1-5, with D possibly TRBD1 on 5 matching bases. V gave up 2 bases and J gave up 0 bases, with 12 bases separating them. This CDR3 region has 16 residues. Germline V gene sequence: CDR1 SGHRS, CDR2 YFSETQ. The DNA of the CDR3 is TGCGCCAGCAGCTTAGACAGCCTTGATAGCAATCAGCCCCAGCATTTT. It codes for CASSLDSLDSNQPQHF.

This rearrangement joins TRBV7-9 to TRBJ2-3, with D possibly called TRBD1 or TRBD2 (6 bases each). V gave up 1 base and J gave up 1 base, with 15 bases separating them. This CDR3 has 17 residues. In germline, CDR1 is SEHNR, CDR2 FQNEAQ (reference sequence). The CDR3 DNA reads TGTGCCAGCAGCTTAGATTGGGGGGCGGCGGGCACAGATACGCAGTATTTT. Its protein is CASSLDWGAAGTDTQYF.

This clone was observed a handful of times. This chain's CDR3 is CASSPTGSVHGYTF. The CDR3 DNA reads as TGTGCCAGCTCACCGACAGGGAGCGTCCATGGCTACACCTTC. The chain combines TRBV18 with TRBJ1-2; 7 bases align to TRBD1. This CDR3 has 14 residues. The V and J ends lost 3 bases and 6 bases, in that order; junction bases with no gene match: 7. CDR1 and CDR2 (germline): KGHSH, LQKENI.

The gene calls are TRBV6-1 and TRBJ2-5, with D perhaps assigned TRBD1 or TRBD2 (5 bases each). CDR3 length: 15 residues. V was trimmed by 4 bases and J by 7 bases, leaving 19 bases between them. Per germline, CDR1 MNHNS and CDR2 SASEGT. This CDR3 is CASSGSDGTPGTQYF. CDR3 in DNA: TGTGCCAGCAGTGGGTCAGACGGGACCCCGGGGACCCAGTACTTC.

The chain uses TRBV28 and TRBJ2-2; 8 bases line up with TRBD1. The CDR3 has 15 residues. Losses at the gene ends were 6 bases for V and 6 bases for J; bases not matched to a gene: 9. CDR1 and CDR2 from the germline V gene are MDHEN and SYDVKM. CDR3 in DNA: TGTGCCAGCAGCCTTGCCAGGGGGCGTTCCGGGGAGCTGTTTTTT. Protein: CASSLARGRSGELFF.

The genes are TRBV7-9 and TRBJ1-4; weak D call: TRBD1 (5 bases). Germline V CDR1 and CDR2: SEHNR, FQNEAQ (reference sequence). This CDR3 comprises 16 residues. V lost 5 bases, J lost 10 bases, and 23 bases lay in between. The CDR3 DNA reads TGTGCCAGCAGCGCGTTCCTCGGGGGTGGGGCCGGAAAACTGTTTTTT. This sequence encodes CASSAFLGGGAGKLFF.

The genes are TRBV28 and TRBJ1-3; TRBD1 is a possible D gene (5 bases). This CDR3 is 17 amino acids long. V lost 1 base, J lost 3 bases, and 16 bases lay in between. Per the germline V gene, CDR1 is MDHEN and CDR2 is SYDVKM. The CDR3 nucleotides are TGTGCCAGCAGTTTATTTCAGGGCCCCCCGGGTGGAAACACCATATATTTT. Translation: CASSLFQGPPGGNTIYF. The full variable domain, rest sourced from reference TRBV28 and TRBJ1-3, is DVKVTQSSRYLVKRTGEKVFLECVQDMDHENMFWYRQDPGLGLRLIYFSYDVKMKEKGDIPEGYSVSREKKERFSLILESASTNQTSMYLCASSLFQGPPGGNTIYFGEGSWLTVV.

This clone appeared once. V and J are TRBV5-1 and TRBJ1-2; 7 bases map to TRBD1. J was trimmed by 1 base and V by 2 bases; bases with no gene match: 5. Germline lookup yields CDR1 SGHRS and CDR2 YFSETQ. This CDR3 has 15 residues. CDR3 sequence reads: CASSFQGDINYGYTF. The DNA for the CDR3 is TGCGCCAGCAGCTTCCAGGGGGACATTAACTATGGCTACACCTTC.

This chain uses TRBV7-2 with TRBJ1-2; D ambiguous. Germline V lookup: CDR1 SGHTA, CDR2 FQGNSA. The V gene lost 5 bases and the J gene lost 7 bases, with 11 bases spanning the gap. The CDR3 runs to 12 residues. DNA of the CDR3: TGTGCCAGCAGCGGAGGACGGGGTGGCTACACCTTC. Encoded protein: CASSGGRGGYTF. Using reference TRBV7-2 and TRBJ1-2 for the parts outside the CDR3, the full variable domain is GAGVSQSPSNKVTEKGKDVELRCDPISGHTALYWYRQSLGQGLEFLIYFQGNSAPDKSGLPSDRFSAERTGGSVSTLTIQRTQQEDSAVYLCASSGGRGGYTFGSGTRLTVV.

V gene TRBV5-1 combines with J gene TRBJ2-7; TRBD2 aligns across 10 bases. The CDR3 runs 17 residues. Trimming removed 0 bases from V and 2 bases from J; junction bases left unmatched: 8. The germline gives CDR1 SGHRS, CDR2 YFSETQ. The CDR3 bases are TGCGCCAGCAGCTTGGCCTTAACTAGCGGGGAGACCTACGAGCAGTACTTC. As protein: CASSLALTSGETYEQYF.

The chain links TRBV9 to TRBJ2-7; 14 nucleotides match TRBD2. This CDR3 region has 15 residues. The germline V gene has CDR1 SGDLS and CDR2 YYNGEE. Germline trimming cut 3 bases from V and 3 bases from J; bases unmatched to any gene: 2. CDR3 protein: CASSEGTSGSYEQYF. CDR3 coding DNA: TGTGCCAGCAGCGAGGGGACTAGCGGGAGCTACGAGCAGTACTTC.

The chain uses TRBV9 and TRBJ1-5, with D perhaps matching TRBD1 (6 bases). The tail of the sequence fits TRBJ2-3 better, so the J call may be wrong. The CDR3 runs 14 residues. Germline V CDR1 and CDR2: SGDLS, YYNGEE. CDR3 DNA: TGTGCCAGCAGCGTAGCATCAGGGGACCAGCCCCAGTATTTT. This gives the protein CASSVASGDQPQYF.

The genes are TRBV28 and TRBJ2-7; 7 bases fit TRBD1. The CDR3 covers 14 residues. The V and J ends lost 3 bases and 2 bases, in that order; junction bases with no gene match: 4. From germline, CDR1 is MDHEN and CDR2 SYDVKM. CDR3 sequence reads: CASSFQGVTYEQYF. As DNA, the CDR3 is TGTGCCAGCAGTTTCCAGGGGGTGACCTACGAGCAGTACTTC.

V and J are TRBV19 and TRBJ2-3; no clear D. Germline loops: CDR1 LNHDA, CDR2 SQIVND (reference sequence). The CDR3 is 14 amino acids. Trimming left V 7 bases short and J 0 bases short, with 11 bases between. DNA of the CDR3: TGTGCCAGTAAGACACTGATAAGCACAGATACGCAGTATTTT. This sequence encodes CASKTLISTDTQYF.